This TCR beta chain was identified during a study of blood T cell repertoires in COVID-19. Study-level information: Sources were T cells, B-cell-depleted T cells, or PBMCs; the material itself was cDNA or gDNA.

Assay: immunoSEQ multiplex PCR; the TCRdb copy retains only in-frame clones and omits some. The repertoire has about 210,000 clones, approximately 86% of them found once; the top ten carry 3.8%. Participants were aged about 18 to 100 years from 20 to 30 US areas. Participants reported their clinical history, and cohort assignment relied on those reports. The clonotype originates from a woman between 40 and 55 years old with acute COVID-19. Sequencing used PBMCs or T cells enriched from blood (not recorded which).

CDR3 nucleotide sequence: TGTGCCACCAGTGATACGACAGGAATGGTCTCCTACAATGAGCAGTTCTTC. Translated, it gives CATSDTTGMVSYNEQFF. The chain uses TRBV24-1 and TRBJ2-1; a weak D match, TRBD1 (6 bases). Germline assignment: CDR1 KGHDR and CDR2 SFDVKD. V gave up 3 bases and J gave up 0 bases, with 14 bases separating them. The CDR3 loop spans 17 amino acids.